Here is one T cell receptor (beta chain) with its context. This specimen belongs to a study of shared clonotypes between healthy human individuals. TCRdb's copy holds only in-frame clones and misses some; the assay was immunoSEQ multiplex PCR. The sample includes about 2.4 million clones, 93% seen only once; the top ten take 0.36%. Germline assignment: CDR1 SGHRS and CDR2 YFSETQ. V lost 4 bases to trimming and J lost 3 bases, with 14 bases between them. This CDR3 has 14 amino acids. The chain combines TRBV5-1 with TRBJ2-7; D is undetermined. The sample was naive CD4+ T cells from PBMCs. Indicated subset: CD45RA+ positively selected. The source of this sequence is a man younger than 30 in good health. Some clones in this sample may be carry-over from other donors' samples. The CDR3 region has the DNA TGCGCCAGCAGCACCGCCCTTGTCGGCTACGAGCAGTACTTC. Translation: CASSTALVGYEQYF.